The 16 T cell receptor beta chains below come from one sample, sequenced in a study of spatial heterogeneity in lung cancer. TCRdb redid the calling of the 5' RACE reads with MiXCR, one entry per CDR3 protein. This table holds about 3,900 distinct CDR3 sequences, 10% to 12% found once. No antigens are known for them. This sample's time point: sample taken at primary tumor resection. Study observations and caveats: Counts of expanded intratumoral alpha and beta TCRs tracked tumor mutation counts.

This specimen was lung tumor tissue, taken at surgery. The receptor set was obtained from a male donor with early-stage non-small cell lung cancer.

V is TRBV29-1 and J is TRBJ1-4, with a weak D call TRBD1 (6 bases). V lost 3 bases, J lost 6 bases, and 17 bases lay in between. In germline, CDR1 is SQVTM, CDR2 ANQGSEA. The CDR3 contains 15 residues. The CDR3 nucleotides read TGCAGCGTTGAGATCGGAGCAGGGGAGGATGAAAAACTGTTTTTT. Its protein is CSVEIGAGEDEKLFF. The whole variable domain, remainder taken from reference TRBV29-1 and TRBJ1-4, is SAVISQKPSRDICQRGTSLTIQCQVDSQVTMMFWYRQQPGQSLTLIATANQGSEATYESGFVIDKFPISRPNLTFSTLTVSNMSPEDSSIYLCSVEIGAGEDEKLFFGSGTQLSVL.

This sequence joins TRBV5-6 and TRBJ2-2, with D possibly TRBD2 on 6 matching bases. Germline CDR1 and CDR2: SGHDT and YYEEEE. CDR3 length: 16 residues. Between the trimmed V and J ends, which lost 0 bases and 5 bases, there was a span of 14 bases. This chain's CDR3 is CASSLEEGQITGELFF. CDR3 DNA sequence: TGTGCCAGCAGCTTGGAGGAGGGGCAGATTACCGGGGAGCTGTTTTTT.

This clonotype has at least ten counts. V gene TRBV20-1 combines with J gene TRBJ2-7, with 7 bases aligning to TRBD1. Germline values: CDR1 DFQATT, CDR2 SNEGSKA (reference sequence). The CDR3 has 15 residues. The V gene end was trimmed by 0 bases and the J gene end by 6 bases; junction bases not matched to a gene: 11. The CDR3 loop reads CSARDVRQGVGEQYF. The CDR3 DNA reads TGCAGTGCTAGAGATGTCCGACAGGGAGTAGGCGAGCAGTACTTC.

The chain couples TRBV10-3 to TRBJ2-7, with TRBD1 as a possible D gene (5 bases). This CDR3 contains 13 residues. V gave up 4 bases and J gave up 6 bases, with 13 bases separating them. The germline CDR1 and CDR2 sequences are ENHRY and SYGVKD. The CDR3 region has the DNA TGTGCCATCAGTGGGCTTCAGGGCGGCGAGCAGTACGTC. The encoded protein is CAISGLQGGEQYV.

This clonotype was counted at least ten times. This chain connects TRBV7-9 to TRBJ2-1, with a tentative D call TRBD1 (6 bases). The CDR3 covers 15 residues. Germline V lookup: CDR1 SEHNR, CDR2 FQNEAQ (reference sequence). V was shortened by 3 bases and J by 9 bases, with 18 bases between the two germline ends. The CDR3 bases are TGTGCCAGCAGCTTCCCGGGTTATAGGGGGAGTGAGCAGTTCTTC. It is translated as CASSFPGYRGSEQFF.

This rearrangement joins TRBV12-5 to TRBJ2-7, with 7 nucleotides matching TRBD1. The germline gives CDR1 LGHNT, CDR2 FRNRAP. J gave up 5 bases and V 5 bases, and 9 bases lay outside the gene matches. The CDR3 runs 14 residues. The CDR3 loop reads CASGDPRQGDEQYV. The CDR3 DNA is TGTGCTAGTGGTGATCCACGCCAGGGGGACGAGCAGTACGTC.

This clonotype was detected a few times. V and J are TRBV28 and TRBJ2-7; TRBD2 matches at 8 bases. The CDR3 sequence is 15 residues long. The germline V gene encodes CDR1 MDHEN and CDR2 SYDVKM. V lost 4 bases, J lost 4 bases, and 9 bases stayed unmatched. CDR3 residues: CASSWLAGGHYEQYF. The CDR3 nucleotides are TGTGCCAGCAGTTGGTTGGCGGGGGGACATTACGAGCAGTACTTC. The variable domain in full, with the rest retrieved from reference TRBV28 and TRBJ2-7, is DVKVTQSSRYLVKRTGEKVFLECVQDMDHENMFWYRQDPGLGLRLIYFSYDVKMKEKGDIPEGYSVSREKKERFSLILESASTNQTSMYLCASSWLAGGHYEQYFGPGTRLTVT.

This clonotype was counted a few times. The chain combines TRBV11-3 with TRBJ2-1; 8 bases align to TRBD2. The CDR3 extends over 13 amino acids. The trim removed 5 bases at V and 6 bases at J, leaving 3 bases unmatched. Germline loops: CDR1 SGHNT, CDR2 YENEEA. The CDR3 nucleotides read TGTGCCAGCAGCGTGGGACTAGTCAATGAGCAGTTCTTC. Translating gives CASSVGLVNEQFF.

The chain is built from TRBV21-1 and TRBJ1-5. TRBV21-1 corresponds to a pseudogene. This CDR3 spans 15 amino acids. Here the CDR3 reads CASTPTDYSNQPQHF. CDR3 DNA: TGTGCCAGCACTCCGACGGATTATAGCAATCAGCCCCAGCATTTT.

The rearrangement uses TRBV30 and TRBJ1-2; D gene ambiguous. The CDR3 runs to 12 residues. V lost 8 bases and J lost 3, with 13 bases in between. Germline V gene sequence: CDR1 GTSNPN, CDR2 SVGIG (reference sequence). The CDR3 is CAGRIGDYGYTF. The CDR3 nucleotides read TGTGCCGGCCGGATAGGAGACTATGGCTACACCTTC.

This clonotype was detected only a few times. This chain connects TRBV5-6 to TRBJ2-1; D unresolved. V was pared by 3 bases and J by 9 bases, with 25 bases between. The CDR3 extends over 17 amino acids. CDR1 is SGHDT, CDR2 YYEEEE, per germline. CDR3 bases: TGTGCCAGCAGCTCCGTATCTTCTAGTCTCTCGGGCGGTGAGCAGTTCTTC. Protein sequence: CASSSVSSSLSGGEQFF.

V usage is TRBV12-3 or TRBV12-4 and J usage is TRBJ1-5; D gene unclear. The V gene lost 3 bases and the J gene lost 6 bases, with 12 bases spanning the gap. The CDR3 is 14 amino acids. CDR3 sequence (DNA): TGTGCCAGCAGTTTTAGCTATTTGGGTCAGCCCCAGCATTTT. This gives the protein CASSFSYLGQPQHF.

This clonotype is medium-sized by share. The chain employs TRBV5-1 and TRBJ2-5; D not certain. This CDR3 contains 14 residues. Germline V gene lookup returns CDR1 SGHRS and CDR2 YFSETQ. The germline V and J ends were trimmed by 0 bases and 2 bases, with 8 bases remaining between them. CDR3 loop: CASSLGPEQETQYF. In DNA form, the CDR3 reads TGCGCCAGCAGCTTGGGCCCGGAGCAAGAGACCCAGTACTTC.

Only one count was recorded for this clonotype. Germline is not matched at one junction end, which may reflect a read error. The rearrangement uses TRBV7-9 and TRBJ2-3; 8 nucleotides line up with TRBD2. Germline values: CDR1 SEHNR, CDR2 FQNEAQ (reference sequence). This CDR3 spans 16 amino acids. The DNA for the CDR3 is TGTGCCAACAGCCCCTTGGCGGGGGGCCCCACAGATACGCAGTATTTT. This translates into CANSPLAGGPTDTQYF.

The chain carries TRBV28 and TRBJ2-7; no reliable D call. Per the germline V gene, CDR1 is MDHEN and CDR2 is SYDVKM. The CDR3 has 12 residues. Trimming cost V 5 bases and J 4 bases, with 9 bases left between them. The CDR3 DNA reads TGTGCCAGCAGTCTTCAGGAATACGAGCAGTACTTC. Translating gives CASSLQEYEQYF.

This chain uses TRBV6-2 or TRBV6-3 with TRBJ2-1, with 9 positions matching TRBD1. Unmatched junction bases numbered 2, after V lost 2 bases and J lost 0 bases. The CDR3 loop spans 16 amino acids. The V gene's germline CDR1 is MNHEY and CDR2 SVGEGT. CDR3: CASSYTGGGSYNEQFF. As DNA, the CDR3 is TGTGCCAGCAGTTACACAGGGGGCGGCTCCTACAATGAGCAGTTCTTC.